One and the same sample provided the 9 T cell receptor beta chains below, sequenced in a study of graft-versus-host responses after intestinal transplantation. No antigen has been identified for these receptors. Sequenced by immunoSEQ multiplex PCR; TCRdb stores in-frame clones only, minus some. Among about 100,000 clones listed, more than 85% were seen once. The sample was unstimulated CD4+ T cells sorted from spleen or lymph node cells, taken before intestinal transplant. Receptors were obtained from a human donor who received an intestinal transplant.

The V and J genes are TRBV4-1 and TRBJ2-7; D is possibly TRBD2 (6 bases). The CDR3 spans 16 residues. V was trimmed by 1 base and J by 2 bases, leaving 15 bases between them. The germline V gene has CDR1 MGHRA and CDR2 YSYEKL. The CDR3 loop reads CASSQGAGLKPYEQYF. The CDR3 nucleotides are TGCGCCAGCAGCCAAGGGGCGGGACTGAAGCCCTACGAGCAGTACTTC.

Judged by abundance, this clone is medium-sized. This chain links TRBV6-1 with TRBJ2-7, with D maybe TRBD1 (5 bases). Germline CDR1 and CDR2: MNHNS and SASEGT. V lost 7 bases, J lost 6 bases, and 16 bases lay in between. The CDR3 extends over 13 amino acids. Written as DNA, the CDR3 is TGTGCCAGCATGCGGACAATCCGCTCCGAGCAGTACTTC. Translation: CASMRTIRSEQYF.

The CDR3 nucleotides read TGTGCCAGCAGACCAGACAGGGGGCATATCGCTGAAGCTTTCTTT. This translates into CASRPDRGHIAEAFF. This chain joins TRBV6-5 and TRBJ1-1, with 10 bases fitting TRBD1. Germline V gives CDR1 MNHEY, CDR2 SVGAGI. The V gene end was trimmed by 6 bases and the J gene end by 6 bases; junction bases not matched to a gene: 10. The CDR3 extends over 15 amino acids.

This chain links TRBV2 with TRBJ1-5, with D possibly TRBD1 on 5 matching bases. Germline V lookup: CDR1 SNHLY, CDR2 FYNNEI. Trimming cost V 7 bases and J 2 bases, with 12 bases left between them. The CDR3 is 14 residues long. DNA for the CDR3: TGTGCCAGCACTGGGACGGGGGGCAATCAGCCCCAGCATTTT. Protein product: CASTGTGGNQPQHF. Full variable domain (outside the CDR3, taken from reference TRBV2 and TRBJ1-5): EPEVTQTPSHQVTQMGQEVILRCVPISNHLYFYWYRQILGQKVEFLVSFYNNEISEKSEIFDDQFSVERPDGSNFTLKIRSTKLEDSAMYFCASTGTGGNQPQHFGDGTRLSIL.

This chain connects TRBV28 to TRBJ1-1, with D maybe TRBD1 (5 bases). This CDR3 spans 11 amino acids. Between the trimmed V and J ends, which lost 5 bases and 10 bases, there was a span of 11 bases. CDR1 and CDR2 (germline): MDHEN, SYDVKM. CDR3 amino acids: CASSNRLRAFF. CDR3 DNA: TGTGCCAGCAGTAACAGGTTAAGAGCTTTCTTT.

V gene TRBV6-1 combines with J gene TRBJ2-2, with 12 nucleotides matching TRBD2. CDR3 length equals 15 residues. CDR1 MNHNS and CDR2 SASEGT come from the germline V gene. V dropped 2 bases and J dropped 5; count of bases not matched to a gene: 0. CDR3 DNA sequence: TGTGCCAGCAGTGAACTAGCGGGAGGGACCGGGGAGCTGTTTTTT. Protein sequence: CASSELAGGTGELFF.

This chain uses TRBV11-2 with TRBJ2-7, with 7 nucleotides matching TRBD2. Germline V gives CDR1 SGHAT, CDR2 FQNNGV. This CDR3 is built from 15 residues. V was pared by 0 bases and J by 6 bases, with 8 bases of the junction left unmatched. The CDR3 bases are TGTGCCAGCAGCTTAGATTGGGAGCGGGGACGCGAGCAGTACTTC. Translated, it gives CASSLDWERGREQYF.

The chain is built from TRBV18 and TRBJ1-2; 9 bases are a match to TRBD1. Trimming removed 0 bases from V and 6 bases from J; junction bases left unmatched: 8. This CDR3 region has 16 residues. Per the germline V gene, CDR1 is KGHSH and CDR2 is LQKENI. CDR3 nucleotides: TGTGCCAGCTCACCACCCCCTCCGGGACAGGGACATGGCTACACCTTC. This translates into CASSPPPPGQGHGYTF.

The chain employs TRBV28 and TRBJ2-7; D is undetermined. Germline CDR1 MDHEN, CDR2 SYDVKM. CDR3 length: 13 amino acids. V was shortened by 5 bases and J by 2 bases, with 10 bases between the two germline ends. CDR3 loop: CASSAQLTYEQYF. Written as DNA, the CDR3 is TGTGCCAGCAGTGCACAGCTAACCTACGAGCAGTACTTC.